The text below deals with one TCR beta chain. Its frequency places this clonotype as large (0.1 to 1%); no count is recorded. This receptor's antigen is unknown. This sample is drawn from a study of T cells in severe cutaneous drug reactions (dated by TCRdb to the late 2010s). As for the study more broadly: Patients were recruited between about 2011 and 2018 from Taiwan, Thailand and a European registry network. Only patients with a probable or definite SJS/TEN or DRESS diagnosis by RegiSCAR criteria were enrolled. Assignment of the culprit drug relied on both the Naranjo algorithm and the ALDEN drug causality algorithm. Blister fluids/cells, PBMC and other biological samples were taken from patients in the acute stage or the recovery stage. Bulk TCR sequencing was combined with single-cell sequencing, quantitative PCR validation, functional assays and transgenic mouse experiments. Libraries were prepared using iRepertoire multiplex PCR, and a comparison was cited by the authors in which similar capture of abundant clonotypes was shown across iRepertoire and 5' RACE methods with or without UMI. On the study overall, not on this receptor specifically: A public TCRbeta CDR3 was found in all seven CBZ-SJS/TEN blister samples (mean approximately 14%) but was undetectable or scarce in tolerant-control and healthy-donor PBMC. The authors stated that further study is still needed to find out whether the public TCR applies more generally to SJS/TEN caused by other drugs. CBZ-SJS/TEN patients showed strongly increased TRBV12-4 usage, with an average of about 30% in blister cells and 4% to 5.5% in PBMC.

Library preparation used the iRepertoire multiplex PCR system with TCR subtype-specific primers for both bulk and single-cell sequencing. Multiplex PCR using primers aimed at the V, D and J gene regions produced the bulk TCR beta libraries. Bulk TCR library preparation used roughly 90-550 ng of RNA per sample as input. An Illumina MiSeq was used to sequence bulk TCR beta amplicons. Concerning the study's data processing: Sample misassignments and low-quality sequencing reads were filtered out during quality control steps. The amino acids lying between the V-gene Y[YFLI]C motif and the J-segment [FW]GXGT motif were defined as CDR3. CDR3 clonotypes and TRBV and TRBJ gene assignments were based on the IMGT database. TRBV expression in each sample was normalized to the mean of the same gene in PBMC from 45 or so healthy donors. TCRdb reprocessed the sequencing reads and holds a single record per CDR3 protein sequence, with no DNA. TCRdb, not the original authors, processed these V and J calls. The sample's clone listing holds over 900 distinct CDR3 sequences. Approximately 16% of the sample rests with the top ten.

The germline V gene supplies CDR1 LGHNA and CDR2 YNFKEQ. Including the terminal cysteine and phenylalanine, the CDR3 comprises 15 residues. The entry carries no DNA sequence. Sequenced donors were patients with carbamazepine-induced Stevens-Johnson syndrome or toxic epidermal necrolysis (CBZ-SJS/TEN). The peripheral blood repertoires were obtained from CBZ-SJS/TEN patients of Han Chinese origin (roughly five) and European origin (six). To search for drug-specific clonotypes, the T cell receptor repertoires of patients with drug-induced severe cutaneous adverse reactions were profiled by next-generation sequencing. The RNA was isolated from either blister cells of skin lesions or peripheral blood mononuclear cells.

The sequence came from a human donor with Stevens-Johnson syndrome, a severe cutaneous drug reaction. The sequencing input was PBMCs. The receptor chain draws on TRBV4-2 and TRBJ2-7; TCRdb names TRBD2, which stays unverified in the absence of DNA. The CDR3 protein sequence reads: CASSQGLPTSYEQYF.